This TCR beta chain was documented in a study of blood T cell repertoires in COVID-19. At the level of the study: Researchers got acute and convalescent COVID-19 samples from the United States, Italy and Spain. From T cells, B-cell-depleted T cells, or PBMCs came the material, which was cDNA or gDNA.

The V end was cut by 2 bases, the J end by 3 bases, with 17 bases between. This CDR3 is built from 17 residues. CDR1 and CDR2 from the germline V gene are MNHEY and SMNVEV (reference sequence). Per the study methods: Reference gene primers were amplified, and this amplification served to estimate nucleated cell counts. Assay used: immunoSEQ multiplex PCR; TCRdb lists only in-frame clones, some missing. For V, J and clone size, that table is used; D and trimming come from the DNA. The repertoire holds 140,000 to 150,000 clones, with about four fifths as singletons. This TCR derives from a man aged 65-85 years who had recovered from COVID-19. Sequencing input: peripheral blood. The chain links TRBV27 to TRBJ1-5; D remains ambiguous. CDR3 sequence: CASSLDLASAINQPQHF. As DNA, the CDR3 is TGTGCCAGCAGTTTAGATTTAGCGTCAGCTATCAATCAGCCCCAGCATTTT.